Following are 15 T cell receptor beta chains from one sample sequenced in a study of T cell responses to AZD1222 COVID-19 vaccine. TCRdb's copy holds only in-frame clones and misses some; the assay was immunoSEQ multiplex PCR. The table shows roughly 150,000 clones, with 90% to 95% occurring only once. Source: peripheral blood, taken on day 0 of AZD1222 vaccination. The source of these receptors is an adult in good health.

The rearrangement uses TRBV5-1 and TRBJ2-1; weak D call: TRBD2 (5 bases). V dropped 5 bases and J dropped 0 bases, with 12 bases sitting between them. From germline, CDR1 is SGHRS and CDR2 YFSETQ. This CDR3 is 15 amino acids long. The DNA of the CDR3 is TGCGCCAGCAGACGGACTGGGAGCTCCTACAATGAGCAGTTCTTC. Its protein product is CASRRTGSSYNEQFF.

Only one count was recorded for this clone. The V call is TRBV7-2, the J call TRBJ2-1; 7 nucleotides line up with TRBD2. Germline CDR1 is SGHTA and CDR2 is FQGNSA. V shed 3 bases and J 7 bases; nucleotides not matched to a gene: 9. The CDR3 has 15 residues. The chain's CDR3 is CASSLGGRAENEQFF. CDR3 DNA sequence: TGTGCCAGCAGCTTGGGTGGGAGGGCCGAAAATGAGCAGTTCTTC.

The chain combines TRBV27 with TRBJ1-4; D gene unclear. This CDR3 has 14 amino acids. The germline V gene encodes CDR1 MNHEY and CDR2 SMNVEV (reference sequence). V lost 7 bases to trimming and J lost 4 bases, with 13 bases between them. Here the CDR3 reads CASTSLGDNEKLFF. CDR3 coding DNA: TGTGCCAGCACGTCCCTTGGCGATAATGAAAAACTGTTTTTT.

V usage is TRBV12-3 or TRBV12-4 and J usage is TRBJ2-2, with D possibly matching TRBD2 (5 bases). V shed 3 bases and J shed 13 bases, with 9 bases lying between them. The CDR3 sequence is 11 residues long. This chain's CDR3 is CASSFSGRLFF. The CDR3 DNA is TGTGCCAGCAGTTTTTCGGGAAGGCTGTTTTTT.

As DNA, the CDR3 is TGTGCCAGCAGCTTGGGCGGACTAGCCTTGGGCAATGAGCAGTTCTTC. This gives the protein CASSLGGLALGNEQFF. The V and J genes are TRBV5-4 and TRBJ2-1; 8 bases agree with TRBD2. The junction had 8 bases not matched to a gene; V was cut back by 0 bases and J by 6 bases. Germline CDR1 SGHNT, CDR2 YYREEE (reference sequence). CDR3 length: 16 residues.

The chain carries TRBV5-1 and TRBJ1-5; the D gene is possibly TRBD1 (5 bases). V dropped 0 bases and J dropped 0 bases, with 10 bases sitting between them. The CDR3 is made up of 16 amino acids. From germline, CDR1 is SGHRS and CDR2 YFSETQ. CDR3 coding DNA: TGCGCCAGCAGCTTGGTCAGGGATTATAGCAATCAGCCCCAGCATTTT. Its translation: CASSLVRDYSNQPQHF.

V gene TRBV5-1 combines with J gene TRBJ1-5; unclear D gene. The V gene's germline CDR1 is SGHRS and CDR2 YFSETQ. Trimming pared 7 bases from V and 0 bases from J, leaving 8 bases between. The CDR3 covers 13 residues. The chain's CDR3 is CASRINSNQPQHF. Here the CDR3 DNA reads TGCGCCAGCCGGATAAATAGCAATCAGCCCCAGCATTTT.

The chain links TRBV6-5 to TRBJ1-6, with D possibly being TRBD1 (5 bases). The CDR3 runs to 15 residues. V dropped 6 bases and J dropped 10 bases, with 19 bases sitting between them. Germline assignment: CDR1 MNHEY and CDR2 SVGAGI. The CDR3 sequence is CASSLMPRVDSPLHF. Written as DNA, the CDR3 is TGTGCCAGCAGCCTAATGCCCAGGGTAGACTCACCCCTCCACTTT.

The genes are TRBV7-7 and TRBJ1-6; 10 bases map to TRBD1. The V and J ends lost 9 bases and 0 bases, in that order; junction bases with no gene match: 20. This CDR3 spans 21 amino acids. Germline loops: CDR1 SSHAT, CDR2 FNYEAQ (reference sequence). This CDR3 is CARDGAPDWGQGNSYNSPLHF. DNA for the CDR3: TGTGCCAGAGATGGGGCGCCCGACTGGGGACAGGGGAACTCCTATAATTCACCCCTCCACTTT.

CDR3 residues: CASRGYGQGSTEAFF. CDR3 DNA: TGTGCCAGCAGAGGTTATGGACAGGGAAGCACTGAAGCTTTCTTT. This chain connects TRBV7-9 to TRBJ1-1; 8 nucleotides match TRBD1. There are 15 residues in the CDR3. The ends lost 6 bases at V and 4 bases at J; junction bases unmatched: 10. From germline, CDR1 is SEHNR and CDR2 FQNEAQ (reference sequence).

This chain connects TRBV6-2 or TRBV6-3 to TRBJ2-2, with D possibly matching TRBD2 (5 bases). Germline CDR1 and CDR2: MNHEY and SVGEGT. Trimming took off 0 bases at V and 4 bases at J, with 6 bases between the two ends. The CDR3 is made up of 14 amino acids. CDR3 sequence reads: CASSYSGSTGELFF. CDR3 sequence (DNA): TGTGCCAGCAGTTACTCGGGGAGCACCGGGGAGCTGTTTTTT.

The rearrangement links TRBV5-5 to TRBJ2-7, with TRBD2 identical over 10 bases. CDR1 SGHKS and CDR2 YYEKEE come from the germline V gene (reference sequence). V was clipped by 0 bases and J by 7 bases; unmatched bases: 16. The CDR3 runs 18 residues. CDR3 nucleotide sequence: TGTGCCAGCAGCTTGGTCACTAGCGGGAAGCTCGCCCTCTATGAGCAGTACTTC. Translating gives CASSLVTSGKLALYEQYF. The full variable domain, its missing parts supplied by reference TRBV5-5 and TRBJ2-7, is DAGVTQSPTHLIKTRGQQVTLRCSPISGHKSVSWYQQVLGQGPQFIFQYYEKEERGRGNFPDRFSARQFPNYSSELNVNALLLGDSALYLCASSLVTSGKLALYEQYFGPGTRLTVT.

This chain connects TRBV5-8 to TRBJ2-7, with D unclear. Germline V gives CDR1 SGHTS, CDR2 YDEGEE. Trimming cost V 1 base and J 4 bases, with 9 bases left between them. The CDR3 sequence is 13 residues long. The CDR3 DNA reads as TGTGCCAGCAGCTTGCCTCTGCTTTACGAGCAGTACTTC. Translating gives CASSLPLLYEQYF.

The chain couples TRBV5-1 to TRBJ2-1; TRBD1 aligns across 7 bases. The CDR3 extends over 13 amino acids. CDR1 is SGHRS and CDR2 is YFSETQ in the germline V gene. The trim removed 5 bases at V and 3 bases at J, leaving 2 bases unmatched. As DNA, the CDR3 is TGCGCCAGCAGAAGGGACAGCTACAATGAGCAGTTCTTC. Protein sequence: CASRRDSYNEQFF.

The CDR3 region has the DNA TGCGCCAGCAGCCTACAAGGAAGGGAAGCTTTCTTT. Protein sequence: CASSLQGREAFF. The chain links TRBV5-1 to TRBJ1-1, with unresolved D. Trimming stripped 4 bases from V and 8 bases from J, with 12 bases between. Germline CDR1 and CDR2: SGHRS and YFSETQ. CDR3 size: 12 residues.